This is a list of T cell receptor beta chains from one sample in a study of identical twins. TCRdb re-derived calls from the 5' RACE reads in MiXCR, one entry per CDR3 protein. The table records roughly 700,000 distinct CDR3 sequences, around 8.3% of them present only once. These same data were also listed under a study on yellow fever vaccine responses in identical twins.

Material for sequencing was PBMCs. All receptors derive from a woman under 30 in good health. Both conserved end residues are part of each CDR3. A D gene is named only where the DNA matches it firmly. The size entry is marked missing in some rows and otherwise reads once, few, many or a size class.

D gene,V gene,J gene,clone size,CDR3 protein,CDR3 DNA
TRBD1,TRBV29-1,TRBJ2-7,few,CSVYRGSSYEQYF,TGCAGCGTTTACAGGGGGAGCTCCTACGAGCAGTACTTC
-,TRBV7-9,TRBJ2-3,-,CASSYPSADTQYF,TGTGCCAGCAGCTACCCGAGCGCAGATACGCAGTATTTT
-,TRBV9,TRBJ2-1,-,CASSDPKEAVNEQFF,TGTGCCAGCAGCGACCCCAAGGAAGCGGTCAATGAGCAGTTCTTC
-,TRBV7-2,TRBJ2-3,many,CASSLAGVRWSTDTQYF,TGTGCCAGCAGCTTAGCGGGAGTGCGCTGGTCCACAGATACGCAGTATTTT
-,TRBV7-2,TRBJ2-2,-,CASRAGDAGELFF,TGTGCCAGCAGGGCGGGCGACGCCGGGGAGCTGTTTTTT
TRBD1,TRBV3-1,TRBJ2-7,many,CASSPRDRTSYEQYF,TGTGCCAGCAGCCCCCGGGACAGGACCTCCTACGAGCAGTACTTC
-,TRBV2,TRBJ2-4,-,CASRAILLAKNIQYF,TGTGCCAGCAGGGCCATATTATTAGCCAAAAACATTCAGTACTTC
-,TRBV15,TRBJ2-3,few,CATSRERGLTDTQYF,TGTGCCACCAGCAGAGAGAGGGGACTCACAGATACGCAGTATTTT
-,TRBV10-3,TRBJ2-2,many,CAVQARGTGELFF,TGTGCCGTACAGGCGAGGGGAACCGGGGAGCTGTTTTTT
-,TRBV12-3/TRBV12-4,TRBJ2-5,many,CASSLGGGSETQYF,TGTGCCAGCAGTTTGGGGGGGGGCAGTGAGACCCAGTACTTC
-,TRBV7-9,TRBJ2-7,few,CASSPNRGGGNEQYF,TGTGCCAGCAGCCCCAACAGGGGAGGCGGCAACGAGCAGTACTTC
-,TRBV10-3,TRBJ1-1,-,CAISRDGDTEAFF,TGTGCCATCAGCCGTGATGGTGACACTGAAGCTTTCTTT
-,TRBV4-3,TRBJ2-7,many,CASSQDPGSYEQYF,TGCGCCAGCAGCCAAGACCCAGGTTCCTACGAGCAGTACTTC
-,TRBV20-1,TRBJ1-2,few,CLVKGRLLGGYTF,TGTTTGGTGAAGGGACGCTTGTTGGGTGGCTACACCTTC
TRBD1,TRBV12-3/TRBV12-4,TRBJ1-6,many,CASSPGQGTSPLHF,TGTGCCAGCAGCCCAGGACAGGGGACTTCACCCCTCCACTTT
TRBD1,TRBV4-3,TRBJ2-1,-,CASSQDLTGEYNEQFF,TGCGCCAGCAGCCAAGATCTGACAGGGGAATACAATGAGCAGTTCTTC
-,TRBV20-1,TRBJ2-2,few,CSAFFFPRGENTGELFF,TGCAGTGCCTTTTTTTTCCCGCGGGGAGAGAACACCGGGGAGCTGTTTTTT
TRBD1,TRBV4-3,TRBJ1-5,many,CASSDRDRDQPQHF,TGCGCCAGCAGCGACCGGGACAGGGATCAGCCCCAGCATTTT
-,TRBV3-1,TRBJ2-5,-,CASSQRANQETQYF,TGTGCCTCCTCCCAGCGGGCCAATCAAGAGACCCAGTACTTC
TRBD1,TRBV5-1,TRBJ1-1,few,CASSPRTGGETEAFF,TGCGCCAGCAGCCCAAGGACAGGGGGCGAGACTGAAGCTTTCTTT
TRBD1,TRBV2,TRBJ2-7,many,CASSGQGLTYEQYF,TGTGCCAGCAGTGGACAGGGTTTAACCTACGAGCAGTACTTC
TRBD1,TRBV6-1,TRBJ2-1,few,CASTRIGTGANEQFF,TGTGCCAGCACCCGAATAGGGACAGGGGCCAATGAGCAGTTCTTC
TRBD2,TRBV29-1,TRBJ2-1,many,CSGGRLANYNEQFF,TGCAGCGGCGGCCGACTAGCGAACTACAATGAGCAGTTCTTC
TRBD2,TRBV20-1,TRBJ2-7,few,CSASNLAGNYEQYF,TGCAGTGCTAGCAATCTAGCGGGAAACTACGAGCAGTACTTC
TRBD2,TRBV14,TRBJ2-1,-,CASSQTTSRVGYEQFF,TGTGCCAGCAGCCAGACGACTAGCCGAGTGGGTTACGAGCAGTTCTTC
-,TRBV20-1,TRBJ2-5,few,CSANSKETQYF,TGCAGTGCTAATAGCAAAGAGACCCAGTACTTC
TRBD1,TRBV9,TRBJ2-7,few,CASSTGTGAREQYF,TGTGCCAGCAGCACCGGGACAGGGGCTCGGGAGCAGTACTTC
-,TRBV3-1,TRBJ2-5,many,CASSQDSTEETQYF,TGTGCCAGCAGCCAAGACTCGACAGAAGAGACCCAGTACTTC
-,TRBV6-5,TRBJ2-7,many,CASSYKDGSYEQYF,TGTGCCAGCAGTTACAAGGACGGGTCCTACGAGCAGTACTTC
-,TRBV4-1,TRBJ2-7,-,CASSQVLDSYQQYF,TGCGCCAGCAGCCAAGTTCTCGATTCCTACCAGCAGTACTTC
-,TRBV18,TRBJ2-7,many,CASSPSGAYEQYF,TGTGCCAGCAGCCCCAGCGGCGCCTACGAGCAGTACTTC
-,TRBV11-2,TRBJ2-4,few,CASSSPGLAKNIQYF,TGTGCCAGCAGCTCCCCGGGGCTAGCCAAAAACATTCAGTACTTC
TRBD1,TRBV5-1,TRBJ2-3,-,CASSLSRGLSTDTQYF,TGCGCCAGCAGCTTGAGCAGGGGGCTAAGCACAGATACGCAGTATTTT
-,TRBV27,TRBJ2-2,few,CASSFAFANTGELFF,TGTGCCAGCAGTTTCGCCTTCGCGAACACCGGGGAGCTGTTTTTT
TRBD2,TRBV6-1,TRBJ2-1,few,CASRPIAGPFNEQFF,TGTGCCAGCAGACCCATAGCGGGACCCTTCAATGAGCAGTTCTTC
TRBD1,TRBV7-9,TRBJ2-7,few,CASSPVRTGGEQYF,TGTGCCAGCAGCCCGGTGCGGACAGGGGGCGAGCAGTACTTC
TRBD1,TRBV29-1,TRBJ2-3,many,CSVGGGEDTQYF,TGCAGCGTTGGAGGGGGCGAGGATACGCAGTATTTT
-,TRBV2,TRBJ2-5,many,CASSRETQYF,TGTGCCAGCAGCCGAGAGACCCAGTACTTC
-,TRBV9,TRBJ2-3,many,CASSVHFTDTQYF,TGTGCCAGCAGCGTACACTTCACAGATACGCAGTATTTT
-,TRBV4-3,TRBJ1-1,-,CASSGLMNTEAFF,TGCGCCAGCAGCGGACTGATGAACACTGAAGCTTTCTTT
-,TRBV19,TRBJ2-7,many,CASSIVGNSYEQYF,TGTGCCAGTAGTATAGTAGGCAACTCCTACGAGCAGTACTTC
-,TRBV6-1,TRBJ2-1,few,CASTQDSYNEQFF,TGTGCCAGCACCCAGGACTCCTACAATGAGCAGTTCTTC
-,TRBV7-9,TRBJ2-2,few,CASSPIAGLNGELFF,TGTGCCAGCAGCCCCATCGCAGGGCTGAACGGGGAGCTGTTTTTT
TRBD1,TRBV19,TRBJ2-7,-,CASSSSGQGFPYEQYF,TGTGCCAGTAGTTCTTCGGGACAGGGTTTCCCCTACGAGCAGTACTTC
-,TRBV5-1,TRBJ1-1,few,CASSKTGGSNTEAFF,TGCGCCAGCAGCAAAACCGGGGGGTCGAACACTGAAGCTTTCTTT
-,TRBV28,TRBJ1-2,few,CASSSYRSYGYTF,TGTGCCAGCAGTTCCTACAGGTCCTATGGCTACACCTTC
TRBD1,TRBV4-3,TRBJ1-1,many,CASSQADRDTEAFF,TGCGCCAGCAGCCAGGCAGACAGGGACACTGAAGCTTTCTTT
TRBD2,TRBV4-2,TRBJ2-7,many,CASSQAPGTSGNQAYEQYF,TGTGCCAGCAGCCAGGCCCCCGGGACTAGCGGGAATCAGGCCTACGAGCAGTACTTC
TRBD2,TRBV12-3/TRBV12-4,TRBJ2-1,few,CASSRLAGVDNEQFF,TGTGCCAGCAGCCGACTAGCGGGAGTCGATAATGAGCAGTTCTTC
TRBD1,TRBV9,TRBJ2-1,few,CASSVAPPGTGLVNEQFF,TGTGCCAGCAGCGTAGCCCCTCCGGGGACAGGGTTAGTAAATGAGCAGTTCTTC
-,TRBV12-3/TRBV12-4,TRBJ2-1,many,CASSFRAGDEQFF,TGTGCCAGCAGTTTCAGGGCCGGAGATGAGCAGTTCTTC
-,TRBV27,TRBJ2-1,few,CASSLGQFNNEQFF,TGTGCCAGCAGTTTGGGCCAGTTCAACAATGAGCAGTTCTTC
-,TRBV5-6,TRBJ2-1,few,CASSYGTRGVNEQFF,TGTGCCAGCAGCTACGGCACGCGGGGTGTCAATGAGCAGTTCTTC
-,TRBV7-9,TRBJ2-2,-,CASSSQTGELFF,TGTGCCAGCAGCTCCCAAACCGGGGAGCTGTTTTTT
-,TRBV12-3/TRBV12-4,TRBJ2-5,many,CASSPLGAETQYF,TGTGCCAGCAGCCCTCTGGGCGCGGAGACCCAGTACTTC
-,TRBV5-1,TRBJ2-3,few,CASSLAATGTSDTQYF,TGCGCCAGCAGCTTGGCCGCGACAGGGACTTCAGATACGCAGTATTTT
-,TRBV5-1,TRBJ1-4,-,CASSLAGSEKLFF,TGCGCCAGCAGCTTGGCTGGGTCCGAAAAACTGTTTTTT
TRBD1,TRBV11-2,TRBJ2-7,-,CASSFDGQGAHYEQYF,TGTGCCAGCAGCTTCGACGGACAGGGGGCCCACTACGAGCAGTACTTC
TRBD2,TRBV5-1,TRBJ2-7,few,CASSSDPAGDEQYF,TGCGCCAGTTCATCCGACCCCGCGGGGGACGAGCAGTACTTC